This T cell receptor beta chain appears in the sequencing data of a study of T cells expressing NK-cell markers. Study conclusions and caveats: Top CD8+ clonotypes included the dominant CD3+CD56+NKG2C+ clonotypes in roughly 6 donors.

TCRdb reworked the 5' RACE reads into one entry per CDR3 protein, no DNA. This sample contains roughly 420,000 distinct CDR3 sequences. The CDR3 contains 14 residues. Germline CDR1 reads KGHSH; CDR2 reads LQKENI. Remarks on this clonotype: The antigen is undetermined.

Sequencing was carried out using blood T cells: a sorted CD56 or NKG2C T cell subset, CD4+ or CD8+ T cells, or bulk PBMC T cells (not recorded which). The receptor was isolated from a woman aged 18 to 69 in good health. The chain carries TRBV18 and TRBJ2-7; TCRdb indicates TRBD2, and absent DNA this call remains unverified. CDR3 sequence reads: CASSEAGREYEQYF.